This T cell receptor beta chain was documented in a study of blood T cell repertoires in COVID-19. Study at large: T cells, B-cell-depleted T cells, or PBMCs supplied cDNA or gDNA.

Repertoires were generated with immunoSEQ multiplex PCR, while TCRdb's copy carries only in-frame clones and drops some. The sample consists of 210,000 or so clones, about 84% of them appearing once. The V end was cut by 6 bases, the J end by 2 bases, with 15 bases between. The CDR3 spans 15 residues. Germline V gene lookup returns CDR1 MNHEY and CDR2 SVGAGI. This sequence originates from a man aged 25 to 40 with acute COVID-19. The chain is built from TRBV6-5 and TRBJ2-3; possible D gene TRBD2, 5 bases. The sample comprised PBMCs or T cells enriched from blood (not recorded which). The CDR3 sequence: CASRFSGIPTDTQYF. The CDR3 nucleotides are TGTGCCAGCAGGTTTTCCGGGATCCCCACAGATACGCAGTATTTT.